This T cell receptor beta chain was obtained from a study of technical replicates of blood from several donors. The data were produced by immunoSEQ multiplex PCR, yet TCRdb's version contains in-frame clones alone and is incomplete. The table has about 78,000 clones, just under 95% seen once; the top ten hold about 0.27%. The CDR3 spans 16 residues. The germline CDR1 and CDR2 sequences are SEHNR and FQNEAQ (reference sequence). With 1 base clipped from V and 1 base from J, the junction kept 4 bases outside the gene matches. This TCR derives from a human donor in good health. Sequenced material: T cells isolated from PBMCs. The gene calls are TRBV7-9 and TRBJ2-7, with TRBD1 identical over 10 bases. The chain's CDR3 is CASSLGWGQGSYEQYF. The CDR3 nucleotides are TGTGCCAGCAGCTTAGGATGGGGACAGGGGTCCTACGAGCAGTACTTC.